A single sample gave rise to the 15 T cell receptor beta chains below, sequenced in a study of T cells in women clearing cervical HPV infection. Using immunoSEQ multiplex PCR, the repertoire was profiled, and TCRdb retains in-frame clones only, with some absent. The sample has approximately 16,000 clones; the top ten hold over 9.5%. The sequenced material came from blood buffy coat. Source of these receptors: a woman between 18 and 70 years old with a cervical HPV16 infection that either progressed to CIN3+ or cleared (not recorded which).

Turning to this clone: The sequenced fragment ends 3 residues before the CDR3 boundary, so the rest is inferred from the germline J gene. The rearrangement uses TRBV19 and TRBJ1-1; D may be TRBD1 (6 bases). There are 13 residues in the CDR3. The ends were cut back, 7 bases at V and 5 bases at J, with 14 bases in the middle. Germline V lookup: CDR1 LNHDA, CDR2 SQIVND (reference sequence). The covered CDR3 bases are TGTGCCAGTACCCCAGGGGTCGGAACTGAA. Amino acid sequence: CASTPGVGTE. The whole CDR3 reads CASTPGVGTEAFF.

On this clone: The CDR3 is cut off 3 residues early in the read; its end comes from the germline J gene. The chain joins TRBV7-6 to TRBJ1-2; the match to TRBD1 covers 11 bases. Germline V CDR1 and CDR2: SGHVS, FNYEAQ. This CDR3 is 15 amino acids long. The V and J ends lost 4 bases and 2 bases, in that order; junction bases with no gene match: 3. CDR3 DNA, as far as it was read: TGTGCCAGCAGCTCCTGGACAGGGGGCAACTATGGC. Translated, it gives CASSSWTGGNYG. In full, the CDR3 is CASSSWTGGNYGYTF.

As regards this clone: The read stops 3 residues short of the end of the CDR3; the missing end is completed from the germline J gene. The chain joins TRBV19 to TRBJ2-2; D might be TRBD1 (6 bases). The germline V gene has CDR1 LNHDA and CDR2 SQIVND (reference sequence). CDR3 size: 13 residues. V lost 6 bases and J lost 4, with 9 bases in between. The sequenced part of the CDR3 DNA is TGTGCCAGTAGCGGCAGGGGCACCGGGGAG. Protein product: CASSGRGTGE. The entire CDR3 reads CASSGRGTGELFF. Filled out from reference TRBV19 and TRBJ2-2, the complete variable domain reads DGGITQSPKYLFRKEGQNVTLSCEQNLNHDAMYWYRQDPGQGLRLIYYSQIVNDFQKGDIAEGYSVSREKKESFPLTVTSAQKNPTAFYLCASSGRGTGELFFGEGSRLTVL.

A remark on this clone: The CDR3 is cut off 3 residues early in the read; its end comes from the germline J gene. V and J are TRBV2 and TRBJ2-2, with TRBD1 as a possible D gene (5 bases). The CDR3 is 15 amino acids. The germline V gene has CDR1 SNHLY and CDR2 FYNNEI. This CDR3 is CASTGRTNNNSPLFF. Partial CDR3 DNA: TGTGCCAGCACCGGACGGACAAATAATAATTCACCG. The whole variable domain, remainder taken from reference TRBV2 and TRBJ2-2, is EPEVTQTPSHQVTQMGQEVILRCVPISNHLYFYWYRQILGQKVEFLVSFYNNEISEKSEIFDDQFSVERPDGSNFTLKIRSTKLEDSAMYFCASTGRTNNNSPLFFGEGSRLTVL.

Note on this clone: The read terminates 3 residues ahead of where the CDR3 ends, so the germline J gene completes it. J is TRBJ1-1 and V is TRBV19; a possible D gene is TRBD1 (6 bases). Germline lookup yields CDR1 LNHDA and CDR2 SQIVND (reference sequence). The CDR3 totals 17 residues. The germline V and J ends were trimmed by 6 bases and 1 base, with 21 bases remaining between them. The DNA read from the CDR3 is TGTGCCAGTAGCCATCTACAGGGAGGGTACGGGAACACTGAA. It is translated as CASSHLQGGYGNTE. The CDR3 in full is CASSHLQGGYGNTEAFF.

For this clone: With the read ending 3 residues before the CDR3 end, the germline J gene is used to fill in that end. The rearrangement uses TRBV7-9 and TRBJ1-2; no clear D. The CDR3 spans 14 residues. CDR1 and CDR2 from the germline V gene are SEHNR and FQNEAQ (reference sequence). CDR3 residues: CASSLVGEYYDYTF. CDR3 DNA (partial): TGTGCCAGCAGCTTAGTAGGAGAGTACTACGAC.

CDR3 amino acids: CASSRQGEKETQYF. CDR3 DNA (partial): TGTGCCAGCAGCAGACAGGGGGAAAAAGAGACC. The genes are TRBV11-3 and TRBJ2-5; 9 nucleotides agree with TRBD1. Sequencing ends 3 residues short of the CDR3 end; the germline J gene provides the rest. V was pared by 5 bases and J by 3 bases, with 4 bases of the junction left unmatched. In germline, CDR1 is SGHNT, CDR2 YENEEA. CDR3 length: 14 amino acids.

Worth noting for this clone: The sequence runs out 3 residues before the end of the CDR3; the remainder is reconstructed from the germline J gene. The chain carries TRBV30 and TRBJ2-7; TRBD2 aligns across 7 bases. CDR1 and CDR2 (germline): GTSNPN, SVGIG (reference sequence). With 3 bases clipped from V and 6 bases from J, the junction kept 11 bases outside the gene matches. CDR3 length: 14 residues. The DNA read from the CDR3 is TGTGCCTGGAGAGCCTTCGGGGGGTGGGGCGAG. It codes for CAWRAFGGWGE. The whole CDR3 protein is CAWRAFGGWGEQYF.

Turning to this clone: Sequencing ends 3 residues short of the CDR3 end; the germline J gene provides the rest. The rearrangement joins TRBV6-2 or TRBV6-3 to TRBJ2-4; possibly TRBD1 or TRBD2 for D (5 bases each). V was cut by 5 bases and J by 3 bases, with 14 bases left in between. Germline V gives CDR1 MNHEY, CDR2 SVGEGT. This CDR3 is 15 amino acids long. CDR3 in amino acids: CASSPTSRGKNIQYF. The CDR3 bases that were read are TGTGCCAGCAGTCCTACGTCGAGGGGCAAAAACATT.

Remarks on this clone: The read is 3 residues too short to cover the CDR3 end, so that end is filled in from the germline J gene. The chain links TRBV20-1 to TRBJ2-7, with D perhaps TRBD1 (6 bases). The CDR3 length is 13 residues. Germline values: CDR1 DFQATT, CDR2 SNEGSKA (reference sequence). V dropped 4 bases and J dropped 0 bases, with 10 bases sitting between them. CDR3 residues: CSATRTDSYEQYF. The sequenced part of the CDR3 DNA is TGCAGTGCTACTAGGACAGACTCCTACGAG.

A word on this clone: The read comes to an end 3 residues before the CDR3 does, leaving the germline J gene to fill in the end. V usage is TRBV5-4 and J usage is TRBJ1-1; D is perhaps TRBD1 (6 bases). Per germline, CDR1 SGHNT and CDR2 YYREEE (reference sequence). The CDR3 extends over 14 amino acids. Trimming removed 0 bases at V and 7 bases at J, with 13 bases between. CDR3 region: CASSLEQGTVEAFF. The CDR3 bases that were read are TGTGCCAGCAGCTTGGAACAGGGAACGGTTGAA.

Remarks on this clone: The read terminates 3 residues before the CDR3 end, so the remaining end is supplied by the germline J gene. This CDR3 is also generated by other DNA sequences in the sample. The genes are TRBV30 and TRBJ1-3; 9 positions agree with TRBD1. With V trimmed by 4 bases and J by 1 base, 5 bases remained unmatched. Germline values: CDR1 GTSNPN, CDR2 SVGIG (reference sequence). The CDR3 is 15 residues long. The part of the CDR3 DNA that was read is TGTGCCTGGAATCCACAGGGGGCGTCTGGAAACACC. Protein product: CAWNPQGASGNT. The full-length CDR3 reads as CAWNPQGASGNTIYF.

A remark on this clone: The read is 3 residues too short to cover the CDR3 end, so that end is filled in from the germline J gene. J is TRBJ1-1 and V is TRBV2, with 9 bases fitting TRBD1. This CDR3 is built from 15 residues. The J segment lost 3 bases and the V segment lost 10 bases, leaving 12 bases of the junction unmatched. In germline, CDR1 is SNHLY, CDR2 FYNNEI. CDR3 DNA (partial): TGTGCCACCTTCCCCCGCCGGGACAGGGACACTGAA. It specifies CATFPRRDRDTE. The complete CDR3 sequence is CATFPRRDRDTEAFF.

In regard to this clone: Read coverage stops 3 residues before the CDR3 terminus; the germline J gene supplies the remainder. The J gene is TRBJ2-3, the V gene TRBV7-6; a possible D gene is TRBD1 (6 bases). The CDR3 has 17 amino acids. Trimming pared 4 bases from V and 2 bases from J, leaving 19 bases between. Germline CDR1 SGHVS, CDR2 FNYEAQ. The sequenced part of the CDR3 DNA is TGTGCCAGCAGCTCGGGACAAGGTCGGACATTCACAGATACG. Translated, it gives CASSSGQGRTFTDT. The CDR3, in full, reads CASSSGQGRTFTDTQYF.

Of note for this clone: With the read ending 3 residues before the CDR3 end, the germline J gene is used to fill in that end. The chain is built from TRBV28 and TRBJ1-1; 7 nucleotides match TRBD1. The CDR3 is made up of 15 amino acids. Germline V CDR1 and CDR2: MDHEN, SYDVKM. V was clipped by 4 bases and J by 3 bases; unmatched bases: 8. The CDR3 region is CASSSQGVFYTEAFF. CDR3 bases read: TGTGCCAGCAGTTCCCAGGGGGTTTTTTACACTGAA.